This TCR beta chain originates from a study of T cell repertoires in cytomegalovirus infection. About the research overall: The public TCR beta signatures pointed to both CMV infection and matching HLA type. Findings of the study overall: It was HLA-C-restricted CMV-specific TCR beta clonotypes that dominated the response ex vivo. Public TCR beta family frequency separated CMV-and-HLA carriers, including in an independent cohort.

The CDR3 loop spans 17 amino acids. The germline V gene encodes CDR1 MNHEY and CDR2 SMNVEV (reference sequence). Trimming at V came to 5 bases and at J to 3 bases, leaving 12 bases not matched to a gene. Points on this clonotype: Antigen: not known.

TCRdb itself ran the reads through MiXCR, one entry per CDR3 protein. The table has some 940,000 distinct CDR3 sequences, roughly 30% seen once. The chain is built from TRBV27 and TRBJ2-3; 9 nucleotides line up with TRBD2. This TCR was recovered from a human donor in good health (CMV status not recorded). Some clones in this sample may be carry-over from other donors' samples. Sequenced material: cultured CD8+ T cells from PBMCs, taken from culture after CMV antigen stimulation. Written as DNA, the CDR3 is TGTGCCAGCAGTCCCCGGGGCGGGGGGGGCCGGACAGATACGCAGTATTTT. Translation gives CASSPRGGGGRTDTQYF.